These 18 T cell receptor beta chains were sequenced from one sample in a study of OX40 agonist ivuxolimab in advanced cancers. Repertoires were generated with immunoSEQ multiplex PCR, while TCRdb's copy carries only in-frame clones and drops some. In the table there are 76,000 or so clones, approximately 85% of which are singletons. Sequencing used CD4+ or CD8+ T cells sorted from blood, obtained in a trial of the OX40 agonist ivuxolimab. The source of these receptors is an adult with an advanced solid tumor such as melanoma, head and neck, liver or kidney cancer.

The V and J genes are TRBV6-1 and TRBJ2-1; TRBD1 might be the D (6 bases). Germline V lookup: CDR1 MNHNS, CDR2 SASEGT. V gave up 2 bases and J gave up 5 bases, with 16 bases separating them. This CDR3 comprises 16 residues. For the CDR3, the DNA is TGTGCCAGCAGTGAAAGGGGGACAAATATAGACAATGAGCAGTTCTTC. Translated, it gives CASSERGTNIDNEQFF.

The chain links TRBV21-1 to TRBJ2-7; the table's D call of TRBD1 was not tested on the DNA. TRBV21-1 is designated a pseudogene. The CDR3 sequence is 19 residues long. The CDR3 sequence is CASSKQRVIDTGGYNEQYF. CDR3 nucleotides: TGTGCCAGCAGCAAACAGCGGGTAATAGATACAGGGGGGTATAACGAGCAGTACTTC.

The chain carries TRBV6-6 and TRBJ1-1; a weak D match, TRBD1 (5 bases). CDR1 and CDR2 (germline): MNHNY, SVGAGI (reference sequence). V shed 6 bases and J shed 10 bases, with 12 bases lying between them. There are 11 residues in the CDR3. In DNA form, the CDR3 reads TGTGCCAGCAGCTCCAGGGTACGAGCTTTCTTT. This codes for CASSSRVRAFF.

The CDR3 nucleotides are TGTGCCACCAGCAGCCAGATTCCCAATCAGCCCCAGCATTTT. Its protein product is CATSSQIPNQPQHF. This chain uses TRBV15 with TRBJ1-5, with D unresolved. V gave up 3 bases and J gave up 3 bases, with 9 bases separating them. The CDR3 length is 14 residues. Germline V gene data show CDR1 as LNHNV and CDR2 as YYDKDF (reference sequence).

The chain is built from TRBV5-1 and TRBJ2-3; D unclear. V lost 0 bases to trimming and J lost 5 bases, with 13 bases between them. Germline V gene data show CDR1 as SGHRS and CDR2 as YFSETQ. This CDR3 is built from 15 residues. The CDR3 DNA reads as TGCGCCAGCAGCTTGGGTCTAACCCCAGAAGATACGCAGTATTTT. This encodes CASSLGLTPEDTQYF. Full variable domain (missing parts from reference TRBV5-1 and TRBJ2-3): KAGVTQTPRYLIKTRGQQVTLSCSPISGHRSVSWYQQTPGQGLQFLFEYFSETQRNKGNFPGRFSGRQFSNSRSEMNVSTLELGDSALYLCASSLGLTPEDTQYFGPGTRLTVL.

This chain's CDR3 is CASSLTGGNNSPLHF. CDR3 DNA sequence: TGCGCCAGCAGCTTGACAGGGGGCAATAATTCACCCCTCCACTTT. The chain carries TRBV5-1 and TRBJ1-6, with 9 bases aligning to TRBD1. The V segment lost 1 base and the J segment 5 bases; nucleotides outside the gene matches: 1. The CDR3 is made up of 15 amino acids. Germline V gene sequence: CDR1 SGHRS, CDR2 YFSETQ. The full variable domain, completed using reference TRBV5-1 and TRBJ1-6, is KAGVTQTPRYLIKTRGQQVTLSCSPISGHRSVSWYQQTPGQGLQFLFEYFSETQRNKGNFPGRFSGRQFSNSRSEMNVSTLELGDSALYLCASSLTGGNNSPLHFGNGTRLTVT.

This rearrangement joins TRBV7-9 to TRBJ1-1; no definite D call. Germline lookup yields CDR1 SEHNR and CDR2 FQNEAQ (reference sequence). V shed 5 bases and J shed 5 bases, with 6 bases lying between them. This CDR3 has 11 residues. This CDR3 reads CASSQVTEAFF. The CDR3 nucleotides are TGTGCCAGCAGCCAAGTGACTGAAGCTTTCTTT.

The chain employs TRBV9 and TRBJ2-5, with D hard to call. The DNA end is more similar to TRBJ2-7, so the J call may be wrong. The CDR3 spans 15 residues. Germline CDR1 reads SGDLS; CDR2 reads YYNGEE. The CDR3 region has the DNA TGTGCCAGCAGCGTAGAAGGTACAGTAGCCTACGAGCAGTACTTC. Residues: CASSVEGTVAYEQYF.

V and J are TRBV2 and TRBJ1-2, with 7 nucleotides matching TRBD1. Trimming at V came to 6 bases and at J to 4 bases, leaving 8 bases not matched to a gene. CDR1 is SNHLY, CDR2 FYNNEI, per germline. The CDR3 has 14 amino acids. Here the CDR3 reads CASSVGQDFYGYTF. The CDR3 DNA sequence: TGTGCCAGCAGCGTCGGACAGGACTTCTATGGCTACACCTTC.

The chain is built from TRBV2 and TRBJ2-1, with 7 bases fitting TRBD1. After removal of 5 bases from V and 9 bases from J, the junction contained 10 bases not matched to a gene. Germline loops: CDR1 SNHLY, CDR2 FYNNEI. CDR3 size: 14 residues. Here the CDR3 DNA reads TGTGCCAGCAGTCCGACAGGGTGGGGCGGTGAGCAGTTCTTC. Encoded protein: CASSPTGWGGEQFF.

This sequence joins TRBV7-9 and TRBJ2-7; 7 bases are a match to TRBD2. The CDR3 extends over 17 amino acids. The J segment lost 4 bases and the V segment lost 0 bases, leaving 12 bases of the junction unmatched. CDR1 is SEHNR, CDR2 FQNEAQ, per germline (reference sequence). DNA for the CDR3: TGTGCCAGCAGCTTAGCCCGGGGAGGGCCCGCACCTTACGAGCAGTACTTC. Amino acid sequence: CASSLARGGPAPYEQYF.

This sequence joins TRBV5-1 and TRBJ2-7; 7 bases line up with TRBD2. The J call could be wrong; TRBJ2-5 is a better fit for the DNA end. The CDR3 length is 13 residues. The germline CDR1 and CDR2 sequences are SGHRS and YFSETQ. In DNA, the CDR3 is TGCGCCAGCAGCGGGGGGGGCCAAGAGACCCAGTACTTC. As protein: CASSGGGQETQYF.

V is TRBV7-2 and J is TRBJ1-2; 9 bases align to TRBD1. Germline CDR1 is SGHTA and CDR2 is FQGNSA. CDR3 length equals 14 residues. The J segment lost 8 bases and the V segment lost 3 bases, leaving 7 bases of the junction unmatched. In DNA, the CDR3 is TGTGCCAGCAGCTTCACAGGGGGCTTGGGGGGCTACACCTTC. Its protein is CASSFTGGLGGYTF.

J is TRBJ2-1 and V is TRBV5-1; 8 bases agree with TRBD2. Germline CDR1 reads SGHRS; CDR2 reads YFSETQ. The CDR3 is 16 residues long. After removal of 4 bases from V and 6 bases from J, the junction contained 12 bases not matched to a gene. CDR3 residues: CASSSLAGQGGNEQFF. In nucleotides, the CDR3 is TGCGCCAGCAGCAGTCTAGCGGGTCAAGGAGGCAATGAGCAGTTCTTC.

For the CDR3, the DNA is TGTGCCAGTAGTTGGGATGCAAATCAGCCCCAGCATTTT. Translation: CASSWDANQPQHF. The V and J genes are TRBV19 and TRBJ1-5, with D hard to call. Trimming removed 5 bases at V and 4 bases at J, with 9 bases between. Germline V lookup: CDR1 LNHDA, CDR2 SQIVND (reference sequence). This CDR3 is 13 amino acids long.

The chain uses TRBV19 and TRBJ2-4; 11 bases map to TRBD2. Trimming removed 3 bases from V and 0 bases from J; junction bases left unmatched: 10. Germline V lookup: CDR1 LNHDA, CDR2 SQIVND (reference sequence). The CDR3 spans 19 residues. The CDR3 region is CASSIAAGLADLAKNIQYF. CDR3 nucleotides: TGTGCCAGTAGTATCGCCGCGGGACTAGCGGACCTAGCCAAAAACATTCAGTACTTC. Supplemented by reference TRBV19 and TRBJ2-4, the full variable domain reads DGGITQSPKYLFRKEGQNVTLSCEQNLNHDAMYWYRQDPGQGLRLIYYSQIVNDFQKGDIAEGYSVSREKKESFPLTVTSAQKNPTAFYLCASSIAAGLADLAKNIQYFGAGTRLSVL.

The chain links TRBV10-1 to TRBJ1-3, with 7 bases matching TRBD1. J was trimmed by 5 bases and V by 4 bases; bases with no gene match: 14. Germline V CDR1 and CDR2: WNHNN, SYGVQD (reference sequence). CDR3 length equals 17 residues. The CDR3 reads CASSGKISGQDRNTIYF. For the CDR3, the DNA is TGCGCCAGCAGTGGGAAGATCTCCGGACAGGACAGAAACACCATATATTTT.

This chain joins TRBV9 and TRBJ2-3; 10 bases are shared with TRBD2. Germline assignment: CDR1 SGDLS and CDR2 YYNGEE. The CDR3 consists of 15 residues. The V segment lost 4 bases and the J segment 1 base; nucleotides outside the gene matches: 3. CDR3 nucleotide sequence: TGTGCCAGCAGCATAGCGGGAGGAGGCACAGATACGCAGTATTTT. Translation gives CASSIAGGGTDTQYF.